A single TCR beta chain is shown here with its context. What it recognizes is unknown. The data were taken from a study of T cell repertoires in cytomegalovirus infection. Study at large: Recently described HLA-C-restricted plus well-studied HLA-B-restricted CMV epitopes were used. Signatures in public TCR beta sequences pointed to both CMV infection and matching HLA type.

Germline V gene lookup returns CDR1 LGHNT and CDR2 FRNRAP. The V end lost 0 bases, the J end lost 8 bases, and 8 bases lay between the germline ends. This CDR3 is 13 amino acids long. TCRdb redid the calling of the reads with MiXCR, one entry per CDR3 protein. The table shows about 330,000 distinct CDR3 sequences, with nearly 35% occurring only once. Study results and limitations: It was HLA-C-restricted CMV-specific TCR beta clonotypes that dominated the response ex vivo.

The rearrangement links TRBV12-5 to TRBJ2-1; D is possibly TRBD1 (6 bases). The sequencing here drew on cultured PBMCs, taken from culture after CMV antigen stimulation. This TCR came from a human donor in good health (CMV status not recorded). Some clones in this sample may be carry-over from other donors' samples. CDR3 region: CASGLVQGHEQFF. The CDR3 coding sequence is TGTGCTAGTGGTTTGGTACAGGGTCATGAGCAGTTCTTC.